The TCR beta chain under discussion was sequenced for a study of T cell repertoires in cytomegalovirus infection. For the study at large: Carrying CMV and the relevant HLA type showed in public TCR beta signatures.

General study points: CMV-specific HLA-C-restricted TCR beta clonotypes dominated the ex vivo response.

Each CDR3 protein gets one entry after TCRdb re-called the reads with MiXCR. The data contain around 740,000 distinct CDR3 sequences, 35% of them singletons. This clonotype has more than one count but fewer than ten. What it binds is not known. The CDR3 is made up of 15 amino acids. The V and J ends lost 5 bases and 3 bases respectively, with 17 bases between them. Germline lookup yields CDR1 SGHVS and CDR2 FQNEAQ. The source material was PBMCs. The sequence was collected from a human donor in good health (CMV status not recorded). Some clones in this sample may be carry-over from other donors' samples. The chain employs TRBV7-8 and TRBJ2-7; the D call may be TRBD1 or TRBD2 (5 bases each). The CDR3 DNA reads TGTGCCAGCAGCGCGCAGGGAGTTCCCCTCTACGAGCAGTACTTC. Translating gives CASSAQGVPLYEQYF.